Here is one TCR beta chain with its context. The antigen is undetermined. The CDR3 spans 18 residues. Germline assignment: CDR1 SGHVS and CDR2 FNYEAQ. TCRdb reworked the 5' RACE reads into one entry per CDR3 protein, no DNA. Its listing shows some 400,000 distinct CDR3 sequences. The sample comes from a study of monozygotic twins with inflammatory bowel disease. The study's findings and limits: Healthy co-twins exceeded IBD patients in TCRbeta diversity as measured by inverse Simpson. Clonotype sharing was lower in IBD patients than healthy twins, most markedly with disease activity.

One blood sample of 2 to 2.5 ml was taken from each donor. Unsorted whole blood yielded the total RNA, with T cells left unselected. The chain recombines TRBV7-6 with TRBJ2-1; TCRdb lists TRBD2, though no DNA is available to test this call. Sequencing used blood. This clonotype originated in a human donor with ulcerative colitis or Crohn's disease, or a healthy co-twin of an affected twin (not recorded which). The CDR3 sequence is CASSAVPPGLAVYNEQFF.